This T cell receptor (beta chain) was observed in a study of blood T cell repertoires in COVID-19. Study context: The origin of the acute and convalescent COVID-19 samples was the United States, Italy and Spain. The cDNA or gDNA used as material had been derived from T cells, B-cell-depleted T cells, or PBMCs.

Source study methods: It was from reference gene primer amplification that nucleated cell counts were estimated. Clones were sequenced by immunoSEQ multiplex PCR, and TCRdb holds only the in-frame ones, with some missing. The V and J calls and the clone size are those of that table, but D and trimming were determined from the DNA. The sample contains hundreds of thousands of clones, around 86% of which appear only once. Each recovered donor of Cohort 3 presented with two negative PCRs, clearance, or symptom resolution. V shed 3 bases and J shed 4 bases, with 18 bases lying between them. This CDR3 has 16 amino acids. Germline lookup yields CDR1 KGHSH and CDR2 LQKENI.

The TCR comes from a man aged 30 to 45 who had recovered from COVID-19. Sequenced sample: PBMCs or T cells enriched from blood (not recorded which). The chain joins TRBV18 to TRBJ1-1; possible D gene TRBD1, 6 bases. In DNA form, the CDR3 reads TGTGCCAGCTCACCGGGTTGGGGGGGCGCCAGCACTGAAGCTTTCTTT. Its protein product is CASSPGWGGASTEAFF.